These T cell receptor beta chains were read from a single sample in a study of T-cell reconstitution after alpha-beta-depleted transplantation in children. TCRdb reanalysed the PCR reads using MiXCR and keeps one entry per CDR3 protein. The table has approximately 430,000 distinct CDR3 sequences, around 15% seen once. The sequences come from PBMCs, mostly from graft donor cells, collected 360 days after TCRalphabeta/CD19-depleted stem cell transplant. All receptors come from a boy younger than two who had a stem cell transplant for Wiskott-Aldrich syndrome, so the T cells may come from the graft donor. CDR3s include the opening cysteine and the closing phenylalanine or tryptophan. Fields, in order: V gene, clone size, J gene, D gene, CDR3 DNA, CDR3 protein. D genes are given only for firm matches. Expanded clones are given a class, and other clones once, few, many or no size at all.

TRBV3-1	few	TRBJ2-1	TRBD1	TGTGCCAGCAGCCAAGGGAGGCCCCCACAGGGGGAGCAGTTCTTC	CASSQGRPPQGEQFF
TRBV5-1	few	TRBJ1-4	-	TGCGCCAGCACCCCGAGGGCAGGGGACGAAAAACTGTTTTTT	CASTPRAGDEKLFF
TRBV20-1	-	TRBJ2-2	TRBD2	TGCAGTGCTAGAGGTTCCGGGACTACCCTTACCGGGGAGCTGTTTTTT	CSARGSGTTLTGELFF
TRBV29-1	few	TRBJ1-1	-	TGCAGCGTTCGGGGGGGCACTGAAGCTTTCTTT	CSVRGGTEAFF
TRBV20-1	many	TRBJ2-3	TRBD2	TGCAGTGCCCTAAAGGCTAGCGGGAGCCCAGATACGCAGTATTTT	CSALKASGSPDTQYF
TRBV4-2	-	TRBJ1-1	-	TGTGCCAGCAGCCATAACAACGCCATGAACACTGAAGCTTTCTTT	CASSHNNAMNTEAFF
TRBV10-3	few	TRBJ2-3	TRBD2	TGTGCCATCAGTGAGTGGCTAGCGGGAGTATCAGATACGCAGTATTTT	CAISEWLAGVSDTQYF
TRBV2	-	TRBJ2-7	-	TGTGCCTGCAGCCTTACAGGGCTCAACTACGAGCAGTACTTC	CACSLTGLNYEQYF
TRBV6-5	-	TRBJ2-2	-	TGTGCCAGCGGCCGGAGCGGGGAGCTGTTTTTT	CASGRSGELFF
TRBV12-3/TRBV12-4	many	TRBJ1-1	TRBD1	TGTGCCAGCACCCACAGGGGAACGAACACTGAAGCTTTCTTT	CASTHRGTNTEAFF
TRBV27	-	TRBJ2-1	TRBD2	TGTGCCAGCAGTCCATGGGGGACTAGCGGGAATAATGAGCAGTTCTTC	CASSPWGTSGNNEQFF
TRBV5-5	-	TRBJ2-3	TRBD2	TGTGCCAGCAGCTTGAAAGCGGGGGGTTCCGATACGCAGTATTTT	CASSLKAGGSDTQYF
TRBV4-1	few	TRBJ2-7	TRBD1	TGCGCCAGCAGCCAAGTCCGGACAGGGATCTACGAGCAGTACTTC	CASSQVRTGIYEQYF
TRBV29-1	-	TRBJ2-4	-	TGCAGCGTTGAAGGGAGGGAGGCCAAAAACATTCAGTACTTC	CSVEGREAKNIQYF
TRBV15	-	TRBJ2-5	TRBD2	TGTGCCACCAGCAGTCGTGGTCCGTGGGGAGGGGAGACCCAGTACTTC	CATSSRGPWGGETQYF
TRBV6-2/TRBV6-3	-	TRBJ2-3	-	TGTGCCAGCAGTACCTCTAGCCCGCAGTATTTT	CASSTSSPQYF
TRBV11-2	few	TRBJ2-2	-	TGTGCCAGCAGCTTAGTTGGGCCTGGGCGGGGGGAGCTGTTTTTT	CASSLVGPGRGELFF
TRBV7-6	-	TRBJ2-7	-	TGTGCCAGCAGCCGAGAACCAGGGCCGCTGGGGGGTTACGAGCAGTACTTC	CASSREPGPLGGYEQYF
TRBV7-9	few	TRBJ2-2	TRBD1	TGTGCCAGCAGCGGAGCCGGGACAGGGGGCGCCGGGGAGCTGTTTTTT	CASSGAGTGGAGELFF
TRBV5-4	few	TRBJ2-5	TRBD2	TGTGCCAGCAGCCAGCGGACTAGCGGGGCAGAGACCCAGTACTTC	CASSQRTSGAETQYF
TRBV12-3/TRBV12-4	-	TRBJ2-5	TRBD1	TGTGCCAGCAGTATCGGACAGGGGAGGAAGACCCAGTACTTC	CASSIGQGRKTQYF
TRBV27	-	TRBJ2-3	-	TGTGCCAGCAGTTTAAAGGGGGGGAAGAATACGCAGTATTTT	CASSLKGGKNTQYF
TRBV7-9	-	TRBJ2-7	-	TGTGCCAGCAGCGGGGTGGCACACTCCTACGAGCAGTACTTC	CASSGVAHSYEQYF
TRBV5-1	few	TRBJ2-1	TRBD2	TGCGCCAGCAGCTGGGAGGGGACTAGCGGGGCGAGTACCTACAATGAGCAGTTCTTC	CASSWEGTSGASTYNEQFF
TRBV4-3	many	TRBJ2-7	-	TGCGCCAGCAGCCAAGACGGCAGCTTCTACGAGCAGTACTTC	CASSQDGSFYEQYF
TRBV6-6	few	TRBJ1-1	-	TGTGCCAGCAGTTACGGCTTGGGAACTGAAGCTTTCTTT	CASSYGLGTEAFF
TRBV29-1	-	TRBJ2-5	-	TGCAGCGATCTTAGAGCGGGAGAGACCCAGTACTTC	CSDLRAGETQYF
TRBV4-3	-	TRBJ2-7	-	TGCGCCAGCAGCCAAGACGCAGGGAGCTCCTACGAGCAGTACTTC	CASSQDAGSSYEQYF
TRBV3-1	-	TRBJ2-1	-	TGTGCCAGCAGCCAAATGGCGGGGACGTACAATGAGCAGTTCTTC	CASSQMAGTYNEQFF
TRBV2	many	TRBJ1-1	TRBD1	TGTGCCAGCAGTGACAGGGGGGCTGCTGAAGCTTTCTTT	CASSDRGAAEAFF
TRBV7-9	few	TRBJ2-7	TRBD1	TGTGCCAGCAGCTTATATGCCGGGACAGGTCTATACGAGCAGTACTTC	CASSLYAGTGLYEQYF
TRBV11-2	-	TRBJ2-2	TRBD1	TGTGCCAGCAGCCGCTTTACGGGACAGGGGGCCGGGGAGCTGTTTTTT	CASSRFTGQGAGELFF
TRBV15	few	TRBJ2-7	TRBD2	TGTGCCACCAGCAGAGAGGGTAGCGGGAGGGACGAGCAGTACTTC	CATSREGSGRDEQYF
TRBV2	-	TRBJ2-7	TRBD2	TGTGCCAGCAGCCGCTTGACTAGCGGGGCCTCCTACGAGCAGTACTTC	CASSRLTSGASYEQYF
TRBV5-1	few	TRBJ2-2	-	TGCGCCAGCAGCTACCAGGGCGCAATGGATACCGGGGAGCTGTTTTTT	CASSYQGAMDTGELFF
TRBV4-3	-	TRBJ2-7	TRBD1	TGCGCCAGCAGCCAAGATTTCCGGGACAGCCCCTACGAGCAGTACTTC	CASSQDFRDSPYEQYF
TRBV7-9	-	TRBJ2-4	TRBD1	TGTGCCAGCAGCCCCCGACAGGGGGGAAGTAAATTTCAGTACTTC	CASSPRQGGSKFQYF
TRBV2	few	TRBJ2-7	-	TGTGCCAGCAGAGAACGCCTAGGGAAGACGGGCCCCTACGAGCAGTACTTC	CASRERLGKTGPYEQYF
TRBV20-1	-	TRBJ2-3	TRBD2	TGCAGTATATTAGCGGGAGCTCCGTATACGCAGTATTTT	CSILAGAPYTQYF
TRBV5-6	-	TRBJ2-1	-	TGTGCCAGCAGCCCGACCCTAGTGGATGAGCAGTTCTTC	CASSPTLVDEQFF
TRBV4-2	-	TRBJ2-1	-	TGTGCCAGCAGCCTAAGAGCGACAGGTTCAAATGAGCAGTTCTTC	CASSLRATGSNEQFF
TRBV19	-	TRBJ2-2	TRBD1	TGTGCCAGTAGGGACCGTGGGACAGGGAACACCGGGGAGCTGTTTTTT	CASRDRGTGNTGELFF
TRBV27	-	TRBJ2-5	TRBD2	TGTGCCAGCAGTCATAAGCGGGACCGCCCTGGGGGCCAGTACTTC	CASSHKRDRPGGQYF
TRBV6-2/TRBV6-3	-	TRBJ2-1	TRBD1	TGTGCCAGCAGCCTACAGGGGGCATCGAGGAATGAGCAGTTCTTC	CASSLQGASRNEQFF
TRBV27	-	TRBJ2-1	-	TGTGCCAGCAGCTCGGGACGCACCCGGTACAATGAGCAGTTCTTC	CASSSGRTRYNEQFF
TRBV5-1	-	TRBJ2-7	TRBD2	TGCGCCAGCCGATACCTCTTACTAGCGGGAGGGCCGGCTACATATTACGAGCAGTACTTC	CASRYLLLAGGPATYYEQYF
TRBV6-5	-	TRBJ2-1	-	TGTGCCAGCAGTTACTCGATGACCAGCTCCTACAATGAGCAGTTCTTC	CASSYSMTSSYNEQFF
TRBV12-3/TRBV12-4	few	TRBJ1-5	-	TGTGCCAGCAGCCCGACAGGCCGTGTTGAGCAGCCCCAGCATTTT	CASSPTGRVEQPQHF
TRBV10-3	-	TRBJ2-3	-	TGTGCCATCAACGGTGGGAAGAGAGCAGATACGCAGTATTTT	CAINGGKRADTQYF
TRBV11-1	-	TRBJ2-1	TRBD2	TGTGCCAGCAGCTACCCCGGGACTAGCGGGACGAAGTCCTACAATGAGCAGTTCTTC	CASSYPGTSGTKSYNEQFF
TRBV2	-	TRBJ2-1	-	TGTGCCAGCACCGGACCGGGAAGTGGAGAGCAGTTCTTC	CASTGPGSGEQFF
TRBV6-5	many	TRBJ2-3	-	TGTGCCAGCAGTTACGCATGGGGATACACAGATACGCAGTATTTT	CASSYAWGYTDTQYF